This T cell receptor (beta chain) was sequenced for a study of blood T cell repertoires in COVID-19. Background on the study: Material from acute and convalescent COVID-19 was sourced from the United States, Italy and Spain. PBMCs, B-cell-depleted T cells, or T cells provided the cDNA or gDNA that made up the material.

In the authors' methods: Counts of nucleated cells, estimated from reference gene primer amplification, were obtained. Only in-frame clones appear in the TCRdb table, and some are missing; sequencing was by immunoSEQ multiplex PCR. V, J and clone size are taken as reported in that table, and D and trimming were inferred from the DNA itself. In the table there are 180,000 or so clones, about 80% of which are singletons. Germline V gene lookup returns CDR1 SGHTA and CDR2 FQGNSA. CDR3 size: 18 residues. The V segment lost 2 bases and the J segment 1 base; nucleotides outside the gene matches: 11. Sequenced input: peripheral blood. The clonotype originates from a human donor with acute or convalescent COVID-19. The donor label of this sample is uncertain. The chain uses TRBV7-2 and TRBJ2-7, with 10 nucleotides matching TRBD2. The CDR3: CASSLRSSGRTLSYEQYF. CDR3 bases: TGTGCCAGCAGCTTAAGGAGTAGCGGGAGGACCCTTTCCTACGAGCAGTACTTC.